Shown below are 6 T cell receptor beta chains from a single sample sequenced in a study of shared clonotypes between healthy human individuals. Sequencing used immunoSEQ multiplex PCR; TCRdb keeps in-frame clones, though not all of them. The table has about 2 million clones, approximately 95% seen once. Naive CD8 cells comprised CD45RO-negative, CCR7-positively selected cells, excluding terminally differentiated effector memory CD45RA+ cells. Sequenced input: naive CD8+ T cells sorted from blood. The receptors shown here come from a man aged 18 to 35 in good health.

Remarks on this clone: This specimen includes other DNA sequences encoding the same CDR3. The chain carries TRBV2 and TRBJ2-7, with 13 bases matching TRBD2. V was clipped by 6 bases and J by 1 base; unmatched bases: 3. The CDR3 runs 15 residues. The germline V gene encodes CDR1 SNHLY and CDR2 FYNNEI. CDR3 region: CASSEGLAGSYEQYF. In nucleotides, the CDR3 is TGTGCCAGCAGCGAGGGACTAGCGGGATCCTACGAGCAGTACTTC.

This clone was counted a few times. This chain links TRBV4-2 with TRBJ1-2; no clear D gene. Trimming took off 1 base at V and 6 bases at J, with 6 bases between the two ends. The length of the CDR3 is 12 residues. The V gene's germline CDR1 is LGHNA and CDR2 YNFKEQ. CDR3 protein: CASSQVWDGYTF. DNA for the CDR3: TGTGCCAGCAGCCAAGTGTGGGATGGCTACACCTTC.

This clone was counted once. V usage is TRBV28 and J usage is TRBJ2-7; D call uncertain. V lost 5 bases and J lost 6, with 17 bases in between. CDR1 and CDR2 (germline): MDHEN, SYDVKM. The CDR3 consists of 14 residues. CDR3 residues: CASSPSGSPLEQYF. The CDR3 coding sequence is TGTGCCAGCAGTCCCTCTGGCTCACCTCTCGAGCAGTACTTC.

This chain links TRBV6-6 with TRBJ1-2; 8 nucleotides match TRBD1. The germline CDR1 and CDR2 sequences are MNHNY and SVGAGI (reference sequence). This CDR3 is built from 13 residues. V lost 7 bases, J lost 4 bases, and 5 bases stayed unmatched. This chain's CDR3 is CASILTGGYGYTF. CDR3 DNA sequence: TGTGCCAGCATCCTAACAGGGGGCTATGGCTACACCTTC.

DNA for the CDR3: TGTGCCAGCAGTGAGATCAGTAGCGGGAGAGGGAATGAGCAGTTCTTC. Amino acid sequence: CASSEISSGRGNEQFF. V usage is TRBV2 and J usage is TRBJ2-1; 9 positions match TRBD2. V lost 3 bases, J lost 7 bases, and 10 bases stayed unmatched. This CDR3 has 16 residues. In germline, CDR1 is SNHLY, CDR2 FYNNEI.

CDR3 in amino acids: CASSQTGGIYEQYF. In nucleotides, the CDR3 is TGTGCCAGCAGCCAAACAGGGGGCATATACGAGCAGTACTTC. This sequence joins TRBV27 and TRBJ2-7; 9 bases agree with TRBD1. Trimming at V came to 6 bases and at J to 4 bases, leaving 7 bases not matched to a gene. This CDR3 is built from 14 residues. Germline V gene lookup returns CDR1 MNHEY and CDR2 SMNVEV (reference sequence).